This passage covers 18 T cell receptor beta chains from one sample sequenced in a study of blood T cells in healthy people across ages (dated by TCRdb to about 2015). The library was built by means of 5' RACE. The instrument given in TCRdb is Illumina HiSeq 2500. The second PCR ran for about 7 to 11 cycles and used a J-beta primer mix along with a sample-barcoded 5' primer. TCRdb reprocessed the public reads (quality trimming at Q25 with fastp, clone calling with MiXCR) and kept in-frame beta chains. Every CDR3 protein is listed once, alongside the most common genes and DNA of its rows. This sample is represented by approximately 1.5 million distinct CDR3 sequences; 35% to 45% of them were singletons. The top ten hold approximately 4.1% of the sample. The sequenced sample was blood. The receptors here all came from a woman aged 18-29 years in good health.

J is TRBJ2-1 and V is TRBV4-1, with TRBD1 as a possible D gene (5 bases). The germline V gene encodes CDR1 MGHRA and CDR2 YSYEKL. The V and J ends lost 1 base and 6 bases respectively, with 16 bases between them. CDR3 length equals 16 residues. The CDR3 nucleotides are TGCGCCAGCAGCCAAGCATCCTTAGCAGGGCGCAATGAGCAGTTCTTC. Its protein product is CASSQASLAGRNEQFF.

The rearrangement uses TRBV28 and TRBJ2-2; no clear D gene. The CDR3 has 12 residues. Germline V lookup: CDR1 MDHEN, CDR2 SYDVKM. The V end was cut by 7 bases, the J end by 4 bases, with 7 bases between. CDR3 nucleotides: TGTGCCAGCACGAGTTCCACCGGGGAGCTGTTTTTT. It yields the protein CASTSSTGELFF.

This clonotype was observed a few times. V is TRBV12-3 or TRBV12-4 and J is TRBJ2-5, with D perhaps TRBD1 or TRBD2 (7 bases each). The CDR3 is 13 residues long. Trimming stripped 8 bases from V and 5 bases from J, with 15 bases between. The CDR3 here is CASGRGRWETQYF. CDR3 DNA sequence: TGTGCCAGCGGGAGGGGGCGTTGGGAGACCCAGTACTTC.

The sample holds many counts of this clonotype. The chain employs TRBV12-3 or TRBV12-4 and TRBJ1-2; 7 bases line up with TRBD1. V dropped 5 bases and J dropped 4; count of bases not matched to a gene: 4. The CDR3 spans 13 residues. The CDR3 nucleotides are TGTGCCAGCAGTCCAGGGGGAAGCTATGGCTACACCTTC. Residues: CASSPGGSYGYTF.

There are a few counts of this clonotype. The CDR3 DNA reads as TGTGCCAGCAGGGCCGTCGCCCTCAATGAGCAGTTCTTC. Protein product: CASRAVALNEQFF. The rearrangement links TRBV28 to TRBJ2-1; unclear D gene. Germline V CDR1 and CDR2: MDHEN, SYDVKM. The CDR3 is 13 amino acids. Deletions cut 6 bases from V and 6 bases from J, with 12 bases between.

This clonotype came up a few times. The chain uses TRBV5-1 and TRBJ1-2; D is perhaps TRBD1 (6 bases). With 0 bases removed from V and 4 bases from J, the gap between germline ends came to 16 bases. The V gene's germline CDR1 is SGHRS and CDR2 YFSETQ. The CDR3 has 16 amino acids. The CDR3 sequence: CASSLEGGPTAYGYTF. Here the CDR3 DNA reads TGCGCCAGCAGCTTGGAGGGGGGTCCCACGGCCTATGGCTACACCTTC.

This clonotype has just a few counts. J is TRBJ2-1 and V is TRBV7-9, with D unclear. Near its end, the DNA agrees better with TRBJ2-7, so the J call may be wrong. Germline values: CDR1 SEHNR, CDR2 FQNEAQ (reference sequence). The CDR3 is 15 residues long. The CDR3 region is CASSLGRSSYNEQYF. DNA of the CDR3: TGTGCCAGCAGTTTGGGCCGGAGCTCCTACAATGAGCAGTACTTC.

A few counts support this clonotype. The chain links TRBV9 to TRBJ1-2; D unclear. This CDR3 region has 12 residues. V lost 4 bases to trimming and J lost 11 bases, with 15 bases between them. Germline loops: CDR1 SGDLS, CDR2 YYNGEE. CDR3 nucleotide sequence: TGTGCCAGCAGCCACTATCCAGAACGGTACACCTTC. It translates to CASSHYPERYTF.

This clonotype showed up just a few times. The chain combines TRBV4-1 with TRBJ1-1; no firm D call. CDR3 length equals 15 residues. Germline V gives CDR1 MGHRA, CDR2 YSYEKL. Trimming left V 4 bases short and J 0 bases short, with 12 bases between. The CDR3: CASSRSAVMNTEAFF. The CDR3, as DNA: TGCGCCAGCAGCCGCTCCGCGGTGATGAACACTGAAGCTTTCTTT.

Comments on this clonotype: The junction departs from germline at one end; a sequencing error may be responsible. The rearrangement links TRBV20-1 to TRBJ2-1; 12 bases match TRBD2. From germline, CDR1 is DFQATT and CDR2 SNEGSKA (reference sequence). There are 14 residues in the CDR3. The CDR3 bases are TGCAGCGCTAGTTGGCTAGCGGGAGGGCAGAAGCAGTTCTTC. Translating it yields CSASWLAGGQKQFF.

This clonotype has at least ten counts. The CDR3, as DNA: TGCGCCAGCAGCATAATGCCCGGGGGTGAGCAGTTCTTC. Protein sequence: CASSIMPGGEQFF. The rearrangement links TRBV5-1 to TRBJ2-1; D perhaps matches TRBD2 (6 bases). The CDR3 length is 13 residues. V was shortened by 4 bases and J by 9 bases, with 14 bases between the two germline ends. Germline CDR1 is SGHRS and CDR2 is YFSETQ.

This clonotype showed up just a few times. Here the CDR3 reads CASSTQDNYGYTF. The CDR3 DNA is TGTGCCAGCAGTACGCAGGATAACTATGGCTACACCTTC. The chain has TRBV7-8 and TRBJ1-2; unclear D gene. V lost 6 bases and J lost 1, with 9 bases in between. CDR3 length equals 13 residues. The germline V gene encodes CDR1 SGHVS and CDR2 FQNEAQ.

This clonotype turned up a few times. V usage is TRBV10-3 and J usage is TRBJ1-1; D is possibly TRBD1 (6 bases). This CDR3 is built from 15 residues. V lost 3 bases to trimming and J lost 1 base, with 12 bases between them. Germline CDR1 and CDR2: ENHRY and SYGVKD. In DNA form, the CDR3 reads TGTGCCATCAGTGAACCTGGACAGACGAACACTGAAGCTTTCTTT. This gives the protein CAISEPGQTNTEAFF.

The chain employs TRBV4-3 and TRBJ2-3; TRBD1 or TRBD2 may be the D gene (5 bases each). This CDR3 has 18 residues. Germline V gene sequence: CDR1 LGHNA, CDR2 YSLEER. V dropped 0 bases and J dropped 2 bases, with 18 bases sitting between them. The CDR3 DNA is TGCGCCAGCAGCCAAGAGTCGAGAACGGGGCCGCACACAGATACGCAGTATTTT. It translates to CASSQESRTGPHTDTQYF.

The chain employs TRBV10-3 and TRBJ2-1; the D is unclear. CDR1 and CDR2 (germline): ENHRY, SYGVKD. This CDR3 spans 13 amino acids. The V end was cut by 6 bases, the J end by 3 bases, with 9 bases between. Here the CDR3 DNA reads TGTGCCATCAGCGGTGGAAACTACAATGAGCAGTTCTTC. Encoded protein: CAISGGNYNEQFF.

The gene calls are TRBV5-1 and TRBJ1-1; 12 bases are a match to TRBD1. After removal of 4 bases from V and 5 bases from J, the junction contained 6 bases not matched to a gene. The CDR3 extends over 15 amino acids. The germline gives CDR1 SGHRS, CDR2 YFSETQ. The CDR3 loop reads CASSRGQGAATEAFF. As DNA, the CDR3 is TGCGCCAGCAGCCGGGGACAGGGGGCAGCTACTGAAGCTTTCTTT.

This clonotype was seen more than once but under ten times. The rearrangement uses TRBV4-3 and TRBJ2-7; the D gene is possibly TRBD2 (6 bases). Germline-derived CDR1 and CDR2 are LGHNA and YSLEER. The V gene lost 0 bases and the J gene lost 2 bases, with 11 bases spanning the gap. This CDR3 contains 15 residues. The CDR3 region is CASSQEASVPYEQYF. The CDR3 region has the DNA TGCGCCAGCAGCCAAGAGGCTAGCGTGCCCTACGAGCAGTACTTC.

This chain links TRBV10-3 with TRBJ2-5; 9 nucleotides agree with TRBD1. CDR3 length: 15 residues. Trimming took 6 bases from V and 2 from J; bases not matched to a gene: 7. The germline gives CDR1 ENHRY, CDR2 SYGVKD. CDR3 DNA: TGTGCCATCAGGACAGGGGGACCCGAACAAGAGACCCAGTACTTC. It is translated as CAIRTGGPEQETQYF.